This T cell receptor (beta chain) was captured by sequencing in a study of CD8+CD57+ T cells in acquired aplastic anemia. Broader study findings: Common to patients and controls were roughly 30 CD8+ CDR3 sequences.

As regards this clonotype: Its antigen is not known.

The template for TCR beta VDJ and CDR3 sequence profiling was genomic DNA. Using its own MiXCR run on the reads, TCRdb lists one record per CDR3 protein. Counted here are about 190,000 distinct CDR3 sequences, about three fifths occurring once; the ten biggest clones make up just over 45%. This receptor was identified in a human donor with severe aplastic anemia or a healthy control (not recorded which). The material sequenced was sorted CD4+, CD8+, or CD8+CD57+ T cells (not recorded which) from PBMCs.

The CDR3 sequence: CASSLPGTGNTGELFF. CDR3 bases: TGTGCCAGCAGCTTACCAGGGACAGGGAACACCGGGGAGCTGTTTTTT. V and J are TRBV7-8 and TRBJ2-2; 8 bases are a match to TRBD1. This CDR3 is built from 16 residues. Germline CDR1 is SGHVS and CDR2 is FQNEAQ. The junction had 3 bases not matched to a gene; V was cut back by 2 bases and J by 1 base.